This T cell receptor (beta chain) was sequenced during a study of blood T cell repertoires in COVID-19. Looking at the study overall: COVID-19 samples from acute and convalescent phases originated in the United States, Italy and Spain. The cDNA or gDNA used as material had been derived from T cells, B-cell-depleted T cells, or PBMCs.

Original processing methods: Reference gene primers were amplified, and this amplification served to estimate nucleated cell counts. Profiling relied on immunoSEQ multiplex PCR, and the TCRdb table lists in-frame clones only, not all of them. That table gives V, J and clone size, and the DNA gave D and trimming. Of approximately 170,000 clones in the sample, about 88% were seen once. The germline V gene encodes CDR1 SGHTA and CDR2 FQGNSA. V lost 1 base, J lost 1 base, and 4 bases lay in between. This CDR3 comprises 14 residues. The sequence came from a man aged 50 to 60 who had recovered from COVID-19. J is TRBJ2-2 and V is TRBV7-2, with D uncertain. Sequencing used peripheral blood. The CDR3 loop reads CASSLVRNTGELFF. CDR3 nucleotide sequence: TGTGCCAGCAGCTTAGTCAGGAACACCGGGGAGCTGTTTTTT.